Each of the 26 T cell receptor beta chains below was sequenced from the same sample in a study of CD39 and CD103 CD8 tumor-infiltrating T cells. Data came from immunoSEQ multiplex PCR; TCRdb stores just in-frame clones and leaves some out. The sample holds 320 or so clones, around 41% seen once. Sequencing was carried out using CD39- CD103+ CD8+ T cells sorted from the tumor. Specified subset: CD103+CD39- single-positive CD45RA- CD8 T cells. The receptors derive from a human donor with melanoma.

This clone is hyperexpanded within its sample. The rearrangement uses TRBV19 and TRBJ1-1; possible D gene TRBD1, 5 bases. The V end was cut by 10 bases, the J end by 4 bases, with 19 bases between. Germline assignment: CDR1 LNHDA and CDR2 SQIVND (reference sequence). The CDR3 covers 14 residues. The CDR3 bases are TGTGCCACTGCGGACAATCCCCTCGGCACTGAAGCTTTCTTT. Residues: CATADNPLGTEAFF.

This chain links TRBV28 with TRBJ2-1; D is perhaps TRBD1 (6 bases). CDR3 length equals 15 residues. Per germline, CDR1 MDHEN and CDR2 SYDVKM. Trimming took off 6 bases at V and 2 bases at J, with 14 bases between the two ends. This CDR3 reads CASSRGGRTYNEQFF. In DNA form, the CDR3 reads TGTGCCAGCAGCCGTGGGGGCAGGACCTACAATGAGCAGTTCTTC.

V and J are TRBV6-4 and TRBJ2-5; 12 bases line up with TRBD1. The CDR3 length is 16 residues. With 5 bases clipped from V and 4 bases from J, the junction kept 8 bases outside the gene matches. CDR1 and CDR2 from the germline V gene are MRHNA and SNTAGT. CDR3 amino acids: CASSHAGTGGRETQYF. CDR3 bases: TGTGCCAGCAGTCACGCCGGGACAGGGGGCAGAGAGACCCAGTACTTC.

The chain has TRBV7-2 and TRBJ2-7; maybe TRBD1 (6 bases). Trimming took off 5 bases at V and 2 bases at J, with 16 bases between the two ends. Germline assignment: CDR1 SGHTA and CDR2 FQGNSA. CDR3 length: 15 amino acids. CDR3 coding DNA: TGTGCCAGCAGCAAAGGAGGACAGACGGCCTACGAGCAGTACTTC. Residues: CASSKGGQTAYEQYF. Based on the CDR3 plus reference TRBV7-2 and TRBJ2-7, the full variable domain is GAGVSQSPSNKVTEKGKDVELRCDPISGHTALYWYRQSLGQGLEFLIYFQGNSAPDKSGLPSDRFSAERTGGSVSTLTIQRTQQEDSAVYLCASSKGGQTAYEQYFGPGTRLTVT.

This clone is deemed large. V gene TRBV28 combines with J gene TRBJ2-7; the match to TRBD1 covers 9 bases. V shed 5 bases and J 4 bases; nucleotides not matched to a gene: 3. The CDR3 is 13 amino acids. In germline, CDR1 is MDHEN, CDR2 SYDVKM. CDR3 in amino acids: CASSNRGRYEQYF. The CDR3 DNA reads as TGTGCCAGCAGTAACAGGGGGCGGTACGAGCAGTACTTC.

DNA for the CDR3: TGTGCCAGCAGAATAGGACAGGGCCAGTATGGCTACACCTTC. The encoded protein is CASRIGQGQYGYTF. The V gene is TRBV7-1, the J gene TRBJ1-2; 8 positions agree with TRBD1. TRBV7-1 is an ORF, and what it does is uncertain. V was pared by 6 bases and J by 5 bases, with 8 bases of the junction left unmatched. The CDR3 sequence is 14 residues long.

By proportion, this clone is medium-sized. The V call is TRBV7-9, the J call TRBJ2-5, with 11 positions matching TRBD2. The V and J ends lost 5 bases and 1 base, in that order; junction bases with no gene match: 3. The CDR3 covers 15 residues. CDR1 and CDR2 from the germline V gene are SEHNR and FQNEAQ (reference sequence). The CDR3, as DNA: TGTGCCAGCAGCCCTAGCGGGGGGCCCCAAGAGACCCAGTACTTC. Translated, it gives CASSPSGGPQETQYF.

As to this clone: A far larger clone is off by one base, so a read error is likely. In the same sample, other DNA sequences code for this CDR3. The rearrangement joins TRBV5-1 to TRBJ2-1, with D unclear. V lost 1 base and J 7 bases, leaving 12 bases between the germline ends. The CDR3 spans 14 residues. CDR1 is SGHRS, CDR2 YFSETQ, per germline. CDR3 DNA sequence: TGCGCCAGCAGCTTGTGGTCCCCCGCAAATGAGCAGTTCTTC. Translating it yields CASSLWSPANEQFF.

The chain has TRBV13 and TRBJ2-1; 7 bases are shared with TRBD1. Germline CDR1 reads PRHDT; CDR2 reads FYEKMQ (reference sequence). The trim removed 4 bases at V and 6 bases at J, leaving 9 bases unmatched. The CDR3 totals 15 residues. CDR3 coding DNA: TGTGCCAGCAGCTATCGAGGGACAGATAGCAATGAGCAGTTCTTC. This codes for CASSYRGTDSNEQFF.

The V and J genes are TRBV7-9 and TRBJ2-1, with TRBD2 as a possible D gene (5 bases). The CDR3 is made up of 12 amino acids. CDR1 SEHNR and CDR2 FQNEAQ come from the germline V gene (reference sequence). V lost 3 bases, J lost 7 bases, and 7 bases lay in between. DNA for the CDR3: TGTGCCAGCAGCTTGCGCGGGAATGAGCAGTTCTTC. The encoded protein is CASSLRGNEQFF.

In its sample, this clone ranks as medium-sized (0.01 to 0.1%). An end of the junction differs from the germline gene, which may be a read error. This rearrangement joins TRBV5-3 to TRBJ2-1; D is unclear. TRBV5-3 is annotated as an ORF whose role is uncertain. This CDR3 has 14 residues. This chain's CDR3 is CASSLWSPANEQFF. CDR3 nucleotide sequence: TGTGCCAGCAGCTTGTGGTCCCCCGCAAATGAGCAGTTCTTC.

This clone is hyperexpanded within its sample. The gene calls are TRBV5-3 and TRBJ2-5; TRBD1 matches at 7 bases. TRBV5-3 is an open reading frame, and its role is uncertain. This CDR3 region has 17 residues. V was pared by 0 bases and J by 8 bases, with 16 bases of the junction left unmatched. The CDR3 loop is CARSLVVRGRCFVTQYF. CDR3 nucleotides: TGTGCCAGAAGCTTGGTGGTGAGGGGGCGGTGTTTCGTTACCCAGTACTTC.

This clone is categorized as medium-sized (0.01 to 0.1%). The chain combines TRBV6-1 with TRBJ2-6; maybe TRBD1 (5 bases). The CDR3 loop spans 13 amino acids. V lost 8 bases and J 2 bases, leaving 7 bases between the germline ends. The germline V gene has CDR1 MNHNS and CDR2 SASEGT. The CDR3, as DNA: TGTGCCAGCGGGGCGGCTGGGGCCAACGTCCTGACTTTC. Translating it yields CASGAAGANVLTF.

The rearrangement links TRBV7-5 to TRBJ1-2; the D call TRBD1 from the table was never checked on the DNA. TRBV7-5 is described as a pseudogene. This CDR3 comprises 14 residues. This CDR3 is CASRIGQGQYGYTF. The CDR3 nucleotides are TGTGCCAGCAGAATAGGACAGGGCCAGTATGGCTACACCTTC.

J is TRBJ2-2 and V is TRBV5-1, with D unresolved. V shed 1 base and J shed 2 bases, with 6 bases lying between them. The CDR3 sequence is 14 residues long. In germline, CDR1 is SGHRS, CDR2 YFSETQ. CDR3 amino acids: CASSLYRNTGELFF. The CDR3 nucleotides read TGCGCCAGCAGCTTGTACCGCAACACCGGGGAGCTGTTTTTT.

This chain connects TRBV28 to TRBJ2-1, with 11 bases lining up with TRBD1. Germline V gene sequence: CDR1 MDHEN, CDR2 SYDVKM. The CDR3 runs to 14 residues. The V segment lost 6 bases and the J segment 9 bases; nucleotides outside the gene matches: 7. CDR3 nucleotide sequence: TGTGCCAGCAGCTACGGACAGGGGGCGTTTGAGCAGTTCTTC. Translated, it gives CASSYGQGAFEQFF.

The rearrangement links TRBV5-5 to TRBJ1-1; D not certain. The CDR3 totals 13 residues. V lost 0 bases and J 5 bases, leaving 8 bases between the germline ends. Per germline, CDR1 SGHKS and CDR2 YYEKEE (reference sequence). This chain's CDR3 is CASSLDGGTEAFF. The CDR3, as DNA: TGTGCCAGCAGCTTGGACGGTGGGACTGAAGCTTTCTTT.

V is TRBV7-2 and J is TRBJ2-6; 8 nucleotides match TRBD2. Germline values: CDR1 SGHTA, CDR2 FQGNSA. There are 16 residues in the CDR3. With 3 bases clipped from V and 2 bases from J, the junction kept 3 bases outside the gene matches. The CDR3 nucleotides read TGTGCCAGCAGCTTCCGGACTAGCACTGGGGCCAACGTCCTGACTTTC. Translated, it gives CASSFRTSTGANVLTF.

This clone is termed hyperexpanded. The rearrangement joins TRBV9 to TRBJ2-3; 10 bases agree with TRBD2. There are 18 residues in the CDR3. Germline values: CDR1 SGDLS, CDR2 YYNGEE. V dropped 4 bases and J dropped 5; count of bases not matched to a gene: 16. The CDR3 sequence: CASSPSWVAGGGVDTQYF. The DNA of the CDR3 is TGTGCCAGCAGCCCCTCGTGGGTAGCGGGAGGCGGTGTAGATACGCAGTATTTT.

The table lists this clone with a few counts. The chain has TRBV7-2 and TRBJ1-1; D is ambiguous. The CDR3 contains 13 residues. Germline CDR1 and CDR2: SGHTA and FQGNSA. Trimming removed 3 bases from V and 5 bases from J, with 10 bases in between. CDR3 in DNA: TGTGCCAGCAGCTTGGACGGTGGGACTGAAGCTTTCTTT. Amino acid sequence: CASSLDGGTEAFF.

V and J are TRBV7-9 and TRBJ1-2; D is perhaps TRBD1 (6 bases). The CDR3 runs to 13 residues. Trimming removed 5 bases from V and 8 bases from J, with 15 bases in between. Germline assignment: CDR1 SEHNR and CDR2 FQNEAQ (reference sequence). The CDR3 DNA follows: TGTGCCAGCAGCCTGGGACAACACATGGGCTACACCTTC. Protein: CASSLGQHMGYTF.

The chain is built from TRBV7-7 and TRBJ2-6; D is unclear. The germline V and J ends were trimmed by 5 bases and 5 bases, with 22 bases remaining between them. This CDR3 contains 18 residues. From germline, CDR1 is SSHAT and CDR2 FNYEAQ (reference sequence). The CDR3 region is CASSPITVPQSRANVLTF. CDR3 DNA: TGTGCCAGCAGCCCAATCACAGTGCCACAAAGTCGGGCCAACGTCCTGACTTTC.

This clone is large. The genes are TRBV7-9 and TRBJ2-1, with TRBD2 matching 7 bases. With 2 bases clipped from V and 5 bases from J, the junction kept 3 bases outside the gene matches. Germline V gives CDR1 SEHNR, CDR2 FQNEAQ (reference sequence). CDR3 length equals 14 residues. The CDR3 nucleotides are TGTGCCAGCAGCTTAAATGCGGGGGACAATGAGCAGTTCTTC. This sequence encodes CASSLNAGDNEQFF.

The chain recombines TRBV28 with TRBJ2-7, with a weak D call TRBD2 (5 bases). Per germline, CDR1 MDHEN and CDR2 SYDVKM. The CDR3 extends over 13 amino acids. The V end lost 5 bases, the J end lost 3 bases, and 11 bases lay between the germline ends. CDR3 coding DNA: TGTGCCAGCAGTGCCTCCCGGGGCTACGAGCAGTACTTC. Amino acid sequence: CASSASRGYEQYF. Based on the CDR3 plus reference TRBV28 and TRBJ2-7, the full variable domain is DVKVTQSSRYLVKRTGEKVFLECVQDMDHENMFWYRQDPGLGLRLIYFSYDVKMKEKGDIPEGYSVSREKKERFSLILESASTNQTSMYLCASSASRGYEQYFGPGTRLTVT.

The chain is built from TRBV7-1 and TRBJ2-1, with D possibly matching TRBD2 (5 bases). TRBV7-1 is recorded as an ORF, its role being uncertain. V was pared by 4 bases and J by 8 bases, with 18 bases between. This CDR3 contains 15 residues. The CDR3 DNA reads TGTGCCAGCAGCTTAATCCGAAATTTGGGAGATGAGCAGTTCTTC. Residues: CASSLIRNLGDEQFF.

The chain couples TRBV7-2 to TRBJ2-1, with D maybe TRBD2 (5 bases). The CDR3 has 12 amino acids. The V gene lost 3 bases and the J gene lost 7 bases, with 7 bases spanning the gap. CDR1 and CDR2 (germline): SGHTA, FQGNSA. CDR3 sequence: CASSLRGNEQFF. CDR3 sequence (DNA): TGTGCCAGCAGCTTGCGCGGGAATGAGCAGTTCTTC.